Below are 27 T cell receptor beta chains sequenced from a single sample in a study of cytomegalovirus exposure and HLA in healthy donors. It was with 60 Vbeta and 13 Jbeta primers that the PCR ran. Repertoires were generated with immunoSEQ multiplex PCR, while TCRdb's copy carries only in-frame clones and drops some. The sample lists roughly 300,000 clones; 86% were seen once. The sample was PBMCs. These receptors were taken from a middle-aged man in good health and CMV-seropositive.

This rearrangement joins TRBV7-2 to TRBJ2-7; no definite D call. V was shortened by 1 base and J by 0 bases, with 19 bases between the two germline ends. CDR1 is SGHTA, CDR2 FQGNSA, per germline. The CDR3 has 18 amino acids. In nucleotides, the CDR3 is TGTGCCAGCAGCTTAGAATTTCCCCCCGGCGGTCTCTCCTACGAGCAGTACTTC. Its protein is CASSLEFPPGGLSYEQYF.

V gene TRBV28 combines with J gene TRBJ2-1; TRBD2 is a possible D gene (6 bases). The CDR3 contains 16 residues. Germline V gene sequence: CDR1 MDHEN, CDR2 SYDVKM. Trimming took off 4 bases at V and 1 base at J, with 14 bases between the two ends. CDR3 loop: CASSSLRRESYNEQFF. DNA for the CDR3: TGTGCCAGCAGTTCCCTCAGACGGGAGTCCTACAATGAGCAGTTCTTC.

CDR3 loop: CASKAGGTGQPQHF. CDR3 nucleotides: TGTGCCAGCAAAGCAGGGGGAACAGGGCAGCCCCAGCATTTT. V usage is TRBV6-5 and J usage is TRBJ1-5; 7 nucleotides align to TRBD1. The CDR3 is 14 amino acids. J was trimmed by 7 bases and V by 7 bases; bases with no gene match: 10. The germline CDR1 and CDR2 sequences are MNHEY and SVGAGI.

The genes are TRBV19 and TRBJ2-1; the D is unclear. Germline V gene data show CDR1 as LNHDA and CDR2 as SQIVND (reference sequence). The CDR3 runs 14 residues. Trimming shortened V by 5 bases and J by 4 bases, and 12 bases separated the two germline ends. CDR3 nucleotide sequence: TGTGCCAGTAGTCCCGGTTCTATGTACAATGAGCAGTTCTTC. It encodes CASSPGSMYNEQFF.

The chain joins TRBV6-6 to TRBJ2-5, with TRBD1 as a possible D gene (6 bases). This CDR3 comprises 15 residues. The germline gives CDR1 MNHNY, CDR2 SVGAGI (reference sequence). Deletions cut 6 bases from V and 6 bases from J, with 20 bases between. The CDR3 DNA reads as TGTGCCAGCAGAGCGTTAGGCAGGGGATGGCAGACCCAGTACTTC. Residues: CASRALGRGWQTQYF.

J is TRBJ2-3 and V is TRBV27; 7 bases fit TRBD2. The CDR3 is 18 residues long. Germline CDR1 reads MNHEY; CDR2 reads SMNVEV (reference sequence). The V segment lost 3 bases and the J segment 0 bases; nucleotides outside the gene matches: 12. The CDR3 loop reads CASSFRRTSGGSTDTQYF. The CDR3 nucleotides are TGTGCCAGCAGTTTCCGCCGGACCTCGGGAGGCAGCACAGATACGCAGTATTTT.

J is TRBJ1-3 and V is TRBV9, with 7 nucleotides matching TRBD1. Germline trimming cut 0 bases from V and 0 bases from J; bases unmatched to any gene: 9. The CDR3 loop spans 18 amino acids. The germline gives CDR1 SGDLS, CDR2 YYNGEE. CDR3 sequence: CASSVGGDSLSSGNTIYF. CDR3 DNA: TGTGCCAGCAGCGTAGGAGGGGACAGCCTGAGCTCTGGAAACACCATATATTTT.

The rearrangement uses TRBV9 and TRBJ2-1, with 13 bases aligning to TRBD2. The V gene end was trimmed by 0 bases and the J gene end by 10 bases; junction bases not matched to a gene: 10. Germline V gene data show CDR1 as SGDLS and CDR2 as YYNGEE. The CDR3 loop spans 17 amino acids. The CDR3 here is CASSVASTSGRIREQFF. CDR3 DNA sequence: TGTGCCAGCAGCGTAGCGTCGACTAGCGGGAGGATCAGGGAGCAGTTCTTC.

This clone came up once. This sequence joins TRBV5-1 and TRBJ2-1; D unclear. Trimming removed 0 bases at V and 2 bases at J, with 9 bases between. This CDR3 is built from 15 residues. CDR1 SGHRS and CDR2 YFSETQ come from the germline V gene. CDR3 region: CASSLESPAYNEQFF. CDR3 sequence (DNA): TGCGCCAGCAGCTTGGAGAGTCCCGCCTACAATGAGCAGTTCTTC.

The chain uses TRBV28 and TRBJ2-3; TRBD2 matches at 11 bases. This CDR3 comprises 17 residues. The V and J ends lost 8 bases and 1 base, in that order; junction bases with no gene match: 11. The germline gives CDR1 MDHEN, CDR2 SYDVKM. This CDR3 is CASAGSSGRAGTDTQYF. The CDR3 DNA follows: TGTGCCAGCGCTGGGAGTAGCGGGAGGGCCGGCACAGATACGCAGTATTTT.

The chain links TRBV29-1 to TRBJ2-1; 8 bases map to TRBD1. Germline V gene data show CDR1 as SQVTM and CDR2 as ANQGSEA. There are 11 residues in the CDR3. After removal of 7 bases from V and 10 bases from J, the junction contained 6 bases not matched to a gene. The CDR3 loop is CSAQGAGEQFF. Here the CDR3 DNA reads TGCAGCGCCCAGGGGGCCGGGGAGCAGTTCTTC.

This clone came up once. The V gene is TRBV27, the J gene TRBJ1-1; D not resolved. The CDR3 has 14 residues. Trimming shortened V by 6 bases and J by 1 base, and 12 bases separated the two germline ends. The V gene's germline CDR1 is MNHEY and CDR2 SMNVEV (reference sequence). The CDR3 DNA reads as TGTGCCAGCAGCCATATAAGGAGGAACACTGAAGCTTTCTTT. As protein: CASSHIRRNTEAFF.

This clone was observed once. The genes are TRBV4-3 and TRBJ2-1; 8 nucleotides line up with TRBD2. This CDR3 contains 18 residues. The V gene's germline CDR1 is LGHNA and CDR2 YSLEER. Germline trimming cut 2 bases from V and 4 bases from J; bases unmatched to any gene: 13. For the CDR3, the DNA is TGCGCCAGCAGCCAATTTTGGCAGGGCGGGGGGCAATACAATGAGCAGTTCTTC. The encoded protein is CASSQFWQGGGQYNEQFF.

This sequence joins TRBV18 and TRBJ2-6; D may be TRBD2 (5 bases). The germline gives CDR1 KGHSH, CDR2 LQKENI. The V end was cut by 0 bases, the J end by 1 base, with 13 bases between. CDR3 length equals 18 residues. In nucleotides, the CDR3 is TGTGCCAGCTCACCACCGTTCCTCCGGGGATCTGGGGCCAACGTCCTGACTTTC. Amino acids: CASSPPFLRGSGANVLTF.

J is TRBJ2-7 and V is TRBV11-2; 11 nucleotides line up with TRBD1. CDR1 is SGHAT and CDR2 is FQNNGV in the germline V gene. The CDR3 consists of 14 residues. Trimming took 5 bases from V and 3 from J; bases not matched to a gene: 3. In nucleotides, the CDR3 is TGTGCCAGCAGCCACGGGACAGGGGGCTACGAGCAGTACTTC. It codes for CASSHGTGGYEQYF.

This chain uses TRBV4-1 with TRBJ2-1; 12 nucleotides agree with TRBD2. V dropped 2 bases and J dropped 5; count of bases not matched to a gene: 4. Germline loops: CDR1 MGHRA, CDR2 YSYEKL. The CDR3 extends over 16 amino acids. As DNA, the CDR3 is TGCGCCAGCAGCCAACCCACTAGCGGGAGGCACAATGAGCAGTTCTTC. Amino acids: CASSQPTSGRHNEQFF.

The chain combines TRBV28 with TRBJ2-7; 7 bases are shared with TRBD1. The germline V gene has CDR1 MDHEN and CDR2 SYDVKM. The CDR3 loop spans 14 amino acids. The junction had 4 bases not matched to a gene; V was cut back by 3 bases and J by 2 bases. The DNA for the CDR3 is TGTGCCAGCAGTTTCGGGACAGAGACCTACGAGCAGTACTTC. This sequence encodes CASSFGTETYEQYF.

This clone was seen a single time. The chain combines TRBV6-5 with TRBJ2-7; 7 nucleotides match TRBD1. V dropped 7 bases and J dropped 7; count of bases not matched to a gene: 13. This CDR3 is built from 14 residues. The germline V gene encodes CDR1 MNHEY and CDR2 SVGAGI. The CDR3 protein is CASTLTGARGEQYF. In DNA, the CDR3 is TGTGCCAGCACCTTAACAGGGGCCCGGGGAGAGCAGTACTTC.

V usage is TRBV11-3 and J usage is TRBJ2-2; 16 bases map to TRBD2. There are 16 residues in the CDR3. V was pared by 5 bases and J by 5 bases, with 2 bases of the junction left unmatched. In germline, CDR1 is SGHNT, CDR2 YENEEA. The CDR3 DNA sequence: TGTGCCAGCAGCACGGGACTAGCGGGGGGGACCGGGGAGCTGTTTTTT. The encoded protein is CASSTGLAGGTGELFF. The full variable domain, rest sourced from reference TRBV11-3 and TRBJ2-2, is EAGVVQSPRYKIIEKKQPVAFWCNPISGHNTLYWYLQNLGQGPELLIRYENEEAVDDSQLPKDRFSAERLKGVDSTLKIQPAELGDSAVYLCASSTGLAGGTGELFFGEGSRLTVL.

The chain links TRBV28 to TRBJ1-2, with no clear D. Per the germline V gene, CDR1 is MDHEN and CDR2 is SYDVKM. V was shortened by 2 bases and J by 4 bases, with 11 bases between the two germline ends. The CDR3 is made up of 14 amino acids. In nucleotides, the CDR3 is TGTGCCAGCAGTTTAGGTCACGGAGGCTATGGCTACACCTTC. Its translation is CASSLGHGGYGYTF.

CDR3 residues: CASRVPGQASEKLFF. The CDR3 DNA sequence: TGTGCCAGCAGGGTCCCGGGACAGGCCTCCGAAAAACTGTTTTTT. This rearrangement joins TRBV2 to TRBJ1-4; 8 bases align to TRBD1. The CDR3 totals 15 residues. Germline CDR1 and CDR2: SNHLY and FYNNEI. J gave up 8 bases and V 6 bases, and 11 bases lay outside the gene matches.

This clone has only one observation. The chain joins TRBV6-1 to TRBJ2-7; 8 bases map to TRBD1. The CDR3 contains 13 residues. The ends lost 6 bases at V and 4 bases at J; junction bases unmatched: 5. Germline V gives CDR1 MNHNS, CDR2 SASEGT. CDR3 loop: CASSPGQVYEQYF. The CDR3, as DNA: TGTGCCAGCAGCCCGGGACAGGTATACGAGCAGTACTTC.

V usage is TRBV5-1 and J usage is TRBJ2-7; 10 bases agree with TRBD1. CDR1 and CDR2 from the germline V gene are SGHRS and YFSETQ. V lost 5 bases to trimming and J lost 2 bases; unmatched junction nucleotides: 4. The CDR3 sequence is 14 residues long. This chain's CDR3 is CASRTGTGAYEQYF. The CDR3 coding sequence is TGCGCCAGCAGGACCGGGACAGGGGCCTACGAGCAGTACTTC.

CDR3 bases: TGTGCCAGCGGACCGGGACAGGGGGCAAATGGCTACACCTTC. This translates into CASGPGQGANGYTF. The V and J genes are TRBV5-6 and TRBJ1-2, with 12 positions matching TRBD1. With 7 bases clipped from V and 6 bases from J, the junction kept 7 bases outside the gene matches. Germline assignment: CDR1 SGHDT and CDR2 YYEEEE. There are 14 residues in the CDR3.

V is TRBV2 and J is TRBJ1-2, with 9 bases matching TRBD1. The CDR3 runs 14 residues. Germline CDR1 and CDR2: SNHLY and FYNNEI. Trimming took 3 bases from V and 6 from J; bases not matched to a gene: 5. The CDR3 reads CASSDWTGVDGYTF. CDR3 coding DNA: TGTGCCAGCAGTGACTGGACAGGGGTAGATGGCTACACCTTC.

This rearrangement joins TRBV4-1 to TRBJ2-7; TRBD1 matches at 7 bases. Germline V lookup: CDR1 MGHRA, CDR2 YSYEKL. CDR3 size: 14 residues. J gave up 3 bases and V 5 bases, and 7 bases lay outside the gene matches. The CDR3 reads CASSRPGQFYEQYF. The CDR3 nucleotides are TGCGCCAGCAGCAGACCGGGACAGTTCTACGAGCAGTACTTC.

As DNA, the CDR3 is TGTGCCAGCAGTTTAGGGGAGGGTCTAGCGGGCTTCGAGCAGTACTTC. Protein: CASSLGEGLAGFEQYF. The chain carries TRBV27 and TRBJ2-7; 8 nucleotides agree with TRBD2. The CDR3 runs 16 residues. The V segment lost 2 bases and the J segment 6 bases; nucleotides outside the gene matches: 12. Germline V CDR1 and CDR2: MNHEY, SMNVEV (reference sequence).